This TCR beta chain emerged from a study of T cell changes during pregnancy in multiple sclerosis. Sequenced by immunoSEQ multiplex PCR; TCRdb stores in-frame clones only, minus some. This sample has 25,000 to 30,000 clones, with around 86% found just once. Germline-derived CDR1 and CDR2 are SGHDT and YYEEEE. CDR3 length: 15 residues. Trimming removed 2 bases from V and 7 bases from J; junction bases left unmatched: 5. Sequenced here: CD4+ T cells from peripheral blood mononuclear cells, sampled in the first trimester of pregnancy. This rearrangement joins TRBV5-6 to TRBJ1-6; 8 nucleotides agree with TRBD1. The sequence came from a female donor in good health, enrolled as a control in a pregnancy study. The CDR3 loop reads CASSFGQGRNSPLHF. The DNA for the CDR3 is TGTGCCAGCAGCTTTGGACAGGGAAGGAATTCACCCCTCCACTTT.